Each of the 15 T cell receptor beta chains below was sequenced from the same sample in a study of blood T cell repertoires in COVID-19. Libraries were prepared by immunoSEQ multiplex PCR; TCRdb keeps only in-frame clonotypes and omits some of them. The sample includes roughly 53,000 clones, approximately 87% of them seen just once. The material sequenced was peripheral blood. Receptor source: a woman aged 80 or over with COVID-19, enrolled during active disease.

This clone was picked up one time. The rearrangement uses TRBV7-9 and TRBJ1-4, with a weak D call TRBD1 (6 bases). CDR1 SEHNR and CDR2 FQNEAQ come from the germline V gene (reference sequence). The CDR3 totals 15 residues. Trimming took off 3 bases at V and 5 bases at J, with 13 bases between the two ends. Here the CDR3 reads CASSLYRQANEKLFF. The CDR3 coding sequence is TGTGCCAGCAGCTTGTACCGACAGGCGAATGAAAAACTGTTTTTT. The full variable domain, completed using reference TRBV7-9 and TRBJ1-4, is DTGVSQNPRHKITKRGQNVTFRCDPISEHNRLYWYRQTLGQGPEFLTYFQNEAQLEKSRLLSDRFSAERPKGSFSTLEIQRTEQGDSAMYLCASSLYRQANEKLFFGSGTQLSVL.

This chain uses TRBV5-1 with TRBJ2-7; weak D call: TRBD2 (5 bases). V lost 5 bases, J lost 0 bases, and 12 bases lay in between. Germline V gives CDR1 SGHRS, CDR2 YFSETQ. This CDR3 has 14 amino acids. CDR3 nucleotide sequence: TGCGCCAGCAGGCAGAGGACTGACTCCTACGAGCAGTACTTC. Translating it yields CASRQRTDSYEQYF.

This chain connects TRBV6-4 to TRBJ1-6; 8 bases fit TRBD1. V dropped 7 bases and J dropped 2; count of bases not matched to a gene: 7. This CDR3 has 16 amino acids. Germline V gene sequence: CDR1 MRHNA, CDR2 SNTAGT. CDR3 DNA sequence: TGTGCCAGCAACGACGGGACAGGTCCCTATAATTCACCCCTCCACTTT. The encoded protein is CASNDGTGPYNSPLHF.

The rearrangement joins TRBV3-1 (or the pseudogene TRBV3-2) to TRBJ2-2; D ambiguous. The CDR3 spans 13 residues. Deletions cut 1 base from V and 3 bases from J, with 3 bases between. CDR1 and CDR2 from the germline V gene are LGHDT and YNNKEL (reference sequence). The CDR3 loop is CASSQGDTGELFF. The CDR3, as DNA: TGTGCCAGCAGCCAAGGAGACACCGGGGAGCTGTTTTTT.

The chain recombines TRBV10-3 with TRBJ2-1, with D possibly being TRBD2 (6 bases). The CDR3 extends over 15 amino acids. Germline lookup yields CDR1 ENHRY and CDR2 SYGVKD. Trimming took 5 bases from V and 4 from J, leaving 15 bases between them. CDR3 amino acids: CAISFREERYNEQFF. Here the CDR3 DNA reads TGTGCCATCAGTTTCAGGGAGGAAAGGTACAATGAGCAGTTCTTC.

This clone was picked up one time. Written as DNA, the CDR3 is TGTGCCAGCAGTCCCAGTATACCGGGACAGGGAGGGCTAGCCAAAAACATTCAGTACTTC. The encoded protein is CASSPSIPGQGGLAKNIQYF. The chain is built from TRBV27 and TRBJ2-4; 9 bases line up with TRBD1. The CDR3 covers 20 residues. J gave up 0 bases and V 5 bases, and 17 bases lay outside the gene matches. Germline CDR1 reads MNHEY; CDR2 reads SMNVEV (reference sequence).

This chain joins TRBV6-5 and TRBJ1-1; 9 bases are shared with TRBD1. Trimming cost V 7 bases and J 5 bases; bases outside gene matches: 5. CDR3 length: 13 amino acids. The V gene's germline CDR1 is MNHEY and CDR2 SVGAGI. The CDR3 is CASKGTGQTEAFF. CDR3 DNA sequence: TGTGCCAGCAAAGGGACAGGGCAGACTGAAGCTTTCTTT.

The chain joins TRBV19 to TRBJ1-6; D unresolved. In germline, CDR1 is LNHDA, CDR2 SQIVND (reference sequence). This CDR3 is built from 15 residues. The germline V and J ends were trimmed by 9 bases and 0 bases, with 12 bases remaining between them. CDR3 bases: TGTGCCAGCCGAAGTGATAGCTCCTATAATTCACCCCTCCACTTT. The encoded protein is CASRSDSSYNSPLHF.

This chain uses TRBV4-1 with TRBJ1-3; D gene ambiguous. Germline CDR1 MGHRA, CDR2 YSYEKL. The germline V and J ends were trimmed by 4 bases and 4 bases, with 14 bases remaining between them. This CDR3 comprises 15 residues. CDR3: CASSRDTGGGNTIYF. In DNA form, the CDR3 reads TGCGCCAGCAGCCGTGACACCGGAGGAGGAAACACCATATATTTT.

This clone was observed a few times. The CDR3 DNA is TGCGCCAGCAGTCAATCGGGTTGGAGGGGACCCTCTGGAAACACCATATATTTT. Translated: CASSQSGWRGPSGNTIYF. The V and J genes are TRBV23-1 and TRBJ1-3; D is possibly TRBD1 (5 bases). TRBV23-1 is sorted into the ORF group, with uncertain function. The CDR3 has 18 amino acids. V dropped 0 bases and J dropped 0 bases, with 15 bases sitting between them.

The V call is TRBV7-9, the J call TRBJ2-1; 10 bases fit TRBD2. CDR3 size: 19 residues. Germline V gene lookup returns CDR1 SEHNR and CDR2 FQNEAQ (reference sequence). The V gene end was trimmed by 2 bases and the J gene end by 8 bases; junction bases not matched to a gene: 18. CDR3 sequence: CASSLSVMGLAGVIHEQFF. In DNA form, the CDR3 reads TGTGCCAGCAGCTTATCCGTGATGGGGCTAGCGGGGGTAATACATGAGCAGTTCTTC.

The CDR3 bases are TGTGCCAGCAGTTACCCGGGAATTTGGAGTCAGCCCCAGCATTTT. Amino acid sequence: CASSYPGIWSQPQHF. The chain has TRBV6-2 or TRBV6-3 and TRBJ1-5, with D hard to call. This CDR3 contains 15 residues. The V gene lost 2 bases and the J gene lost 6 bases, with 14 bases spanning the gap. CDR1 is MNHEY, CDR2 SVGEGT, per germline.

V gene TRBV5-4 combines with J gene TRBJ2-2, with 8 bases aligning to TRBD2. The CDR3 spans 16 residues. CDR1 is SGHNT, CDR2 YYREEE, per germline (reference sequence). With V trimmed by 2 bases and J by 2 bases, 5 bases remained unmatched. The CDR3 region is CASSLISGVNTGELFF. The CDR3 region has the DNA TGTGCCAGCAGCTTAATTAGCGGGGTTAACACCGGGGAGCTGTTTTTT.

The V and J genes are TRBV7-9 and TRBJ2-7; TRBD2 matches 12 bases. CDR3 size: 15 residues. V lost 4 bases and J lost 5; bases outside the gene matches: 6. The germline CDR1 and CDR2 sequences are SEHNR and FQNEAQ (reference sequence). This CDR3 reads CASSSRLAGDDEQYF. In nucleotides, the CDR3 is TGTGCCAGCAGCTCCCGACTAGCGGGAGACGACGAGCAGTACTTC.

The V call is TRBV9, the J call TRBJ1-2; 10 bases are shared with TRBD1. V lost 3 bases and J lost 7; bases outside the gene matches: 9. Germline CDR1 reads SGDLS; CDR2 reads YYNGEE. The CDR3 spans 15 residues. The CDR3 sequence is CASSASLGTGAGYTF. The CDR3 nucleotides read TGTGCCAGCAGCGCCAGCCTGGGGACAGGGGCTGGCTACACCTTC.